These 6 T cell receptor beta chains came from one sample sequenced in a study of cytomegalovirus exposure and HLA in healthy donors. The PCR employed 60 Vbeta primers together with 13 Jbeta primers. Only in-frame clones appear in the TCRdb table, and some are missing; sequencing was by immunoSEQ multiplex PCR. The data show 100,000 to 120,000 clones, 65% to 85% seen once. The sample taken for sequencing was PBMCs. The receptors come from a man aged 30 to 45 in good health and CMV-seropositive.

The CDR3, as DNA: TGTGCCAGCAGCTTAGTTACTAGCGGGGCAAGAGATACGCAGTATTTT. Its translation is CASSLVTSGARDTQYF. The chain employs TRBV7-8 and TRBJ2-3; the match to TRBD2 covers 10 bases. Losses at the gene ends were 1 base for V and 5 bases for J; bases not matched to a gene: 6. This CDR3 is built from 16 residues. The germline CDR1 and CDR2 sequences are SGHVS and FQNEAQ.

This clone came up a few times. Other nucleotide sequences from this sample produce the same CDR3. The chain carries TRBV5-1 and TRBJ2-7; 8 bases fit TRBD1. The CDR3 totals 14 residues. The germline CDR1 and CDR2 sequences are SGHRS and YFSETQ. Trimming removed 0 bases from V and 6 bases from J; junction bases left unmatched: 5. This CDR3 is CASSLGQGLGEQYF. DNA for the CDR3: TGCGCCAGCAGCTTGGGACAGGGGCTCGGCGAGCAGTACTTC.

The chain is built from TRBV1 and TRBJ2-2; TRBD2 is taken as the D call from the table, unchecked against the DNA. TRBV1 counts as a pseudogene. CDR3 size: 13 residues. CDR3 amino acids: CTSSQGSTGELFF. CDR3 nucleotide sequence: TGCACCAGCAGCCAAGGTAGCACCGGGGAGCTGTTTTTT.

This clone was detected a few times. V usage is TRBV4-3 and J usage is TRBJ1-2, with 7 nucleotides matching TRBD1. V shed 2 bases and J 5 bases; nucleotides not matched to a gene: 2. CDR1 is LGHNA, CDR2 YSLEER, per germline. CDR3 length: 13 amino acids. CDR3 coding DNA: TGCGCCAGCAGCCAAACGACAGGGTATGGCTACACCTTC. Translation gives CASSQTTGYGYTF.

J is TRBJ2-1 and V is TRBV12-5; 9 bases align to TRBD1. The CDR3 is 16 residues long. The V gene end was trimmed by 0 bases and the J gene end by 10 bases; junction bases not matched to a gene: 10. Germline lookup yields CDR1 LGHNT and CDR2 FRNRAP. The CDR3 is CASGLVLQAGTGEQFF. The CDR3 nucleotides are TGTGCTAGTGGTTTGGTACTGCAAGCGGGGACAGGGGAGCAGTTCTTC.

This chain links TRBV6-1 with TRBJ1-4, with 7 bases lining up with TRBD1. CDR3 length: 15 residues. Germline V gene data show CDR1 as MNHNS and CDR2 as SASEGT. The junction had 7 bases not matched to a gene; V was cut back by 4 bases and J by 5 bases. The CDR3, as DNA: TGTGCCAGCAGTGCGGCGACAGGGAGAAATGAAAAACTGTTTTTT. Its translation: CASSAATGRNEKLFF.